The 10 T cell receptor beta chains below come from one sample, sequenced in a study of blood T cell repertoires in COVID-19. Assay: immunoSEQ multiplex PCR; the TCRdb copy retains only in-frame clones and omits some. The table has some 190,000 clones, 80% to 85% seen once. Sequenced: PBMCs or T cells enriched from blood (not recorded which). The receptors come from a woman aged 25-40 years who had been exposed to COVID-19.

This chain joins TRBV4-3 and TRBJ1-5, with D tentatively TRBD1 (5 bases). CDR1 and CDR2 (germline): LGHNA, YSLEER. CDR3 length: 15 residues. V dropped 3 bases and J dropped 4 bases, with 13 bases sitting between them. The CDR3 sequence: CASSQAGGANQPQHF. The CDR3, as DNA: TGCGCCAGCAGCCAGGCTGGCGGGGCAAATCAGCCCCAGCATTTT.

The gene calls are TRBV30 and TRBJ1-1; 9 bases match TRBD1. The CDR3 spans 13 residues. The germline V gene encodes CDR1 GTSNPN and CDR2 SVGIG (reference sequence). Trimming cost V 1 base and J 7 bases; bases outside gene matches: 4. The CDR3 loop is CAWSEGTGNEAFF. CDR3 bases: TGTGCCTGGAGTGAAGGGACAGGGAATGAAGCTTTCTTT.

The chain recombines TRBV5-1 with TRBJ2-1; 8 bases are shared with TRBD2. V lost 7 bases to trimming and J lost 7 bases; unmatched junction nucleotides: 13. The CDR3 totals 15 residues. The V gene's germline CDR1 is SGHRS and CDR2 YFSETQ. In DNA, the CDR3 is TGCGCCAGCTCGGAGTCCGGGACTAGTGCGAATGAGCAGTTCTTC. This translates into CASSESGTSANEQFF.

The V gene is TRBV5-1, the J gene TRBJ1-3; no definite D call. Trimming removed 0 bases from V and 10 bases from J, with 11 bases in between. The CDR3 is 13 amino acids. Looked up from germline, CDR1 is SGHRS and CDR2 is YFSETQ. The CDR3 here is CASSLEVGRTIYF. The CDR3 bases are TGCGCCAGCAGCTTGGAGGTCGGGAGGACCATATATTTT. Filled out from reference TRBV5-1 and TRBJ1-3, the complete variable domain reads KAGVTQTPRYLIKTRGQQVTLSCSPISGHRSVSWYQQTPGQGLQFLFEYFSETQRNKGNFPGRFSGRQFSNSRSEMNVSTLELGDSALYLCASSLEVGRTIYFGEGSWLTVV.

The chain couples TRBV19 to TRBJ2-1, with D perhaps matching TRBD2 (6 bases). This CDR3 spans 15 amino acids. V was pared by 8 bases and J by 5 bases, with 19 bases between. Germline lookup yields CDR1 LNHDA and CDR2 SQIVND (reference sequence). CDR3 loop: CASQAAGYLNNEQFF. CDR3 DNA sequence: TGTGCCAGTCAGGCGGCGGGGTACTTAAACAATGAGCAGTTCTTC.

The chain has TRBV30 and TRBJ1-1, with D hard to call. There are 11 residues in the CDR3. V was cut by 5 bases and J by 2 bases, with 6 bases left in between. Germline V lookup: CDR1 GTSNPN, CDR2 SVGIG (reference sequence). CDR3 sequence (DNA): TGTGCCTGGGGATCAAACACTGAAGCTTTCTTT. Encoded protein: CAWGSNTEAFF.

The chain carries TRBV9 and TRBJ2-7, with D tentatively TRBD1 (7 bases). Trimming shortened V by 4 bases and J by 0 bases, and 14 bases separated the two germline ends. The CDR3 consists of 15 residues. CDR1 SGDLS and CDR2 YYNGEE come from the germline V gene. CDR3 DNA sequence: TGTGCCAGCAGCCCTCGCGGGGACAGCTCCTACGAGCAGTACTTC. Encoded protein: CASSPRGDSSYEQYF.

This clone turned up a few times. The CDR3 sequence: CASSGTGTEAFF. The CDR3 bases are TGCGCCAGCAGCGGGACAGGCACTGAAGCTTTCTTT. The chain employs TRBV5-1 and TRBJ1-1; 8 positions agree with TRBD1. Germline V lookup: CDR1 SGHRS, CDR2 YFSETQ. The CDR3 runs to 12 residues. With V trimmed by 4 bases and J by 4 bases, 0 bases remained unmatched.

CDR3 sequence (DNA): TGTGCCAGCAGCTTACTGACAGGGGTTTATAATTCACCCCTCCACTTT. Translating it yields CASSLLTGVYNSPLHF. The chain combines TRBV5-6 with TRBJ1-6, with 8 bases matching TRBD1. The CDR3 totals 16 residues. V was clipped by 2 bases and J by 4 bases; unmatched bases: 5. Germline CDR1 is SGHDT and CDR2 is YYEEEE.

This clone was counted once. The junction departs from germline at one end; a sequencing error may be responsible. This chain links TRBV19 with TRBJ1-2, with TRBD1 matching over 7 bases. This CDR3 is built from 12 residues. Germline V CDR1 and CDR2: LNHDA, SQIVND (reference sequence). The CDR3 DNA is TGTGCCGGACGTACGGGCCAGGGGGTCCTTCGATTC. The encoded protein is CAGRTGQGVLRF.